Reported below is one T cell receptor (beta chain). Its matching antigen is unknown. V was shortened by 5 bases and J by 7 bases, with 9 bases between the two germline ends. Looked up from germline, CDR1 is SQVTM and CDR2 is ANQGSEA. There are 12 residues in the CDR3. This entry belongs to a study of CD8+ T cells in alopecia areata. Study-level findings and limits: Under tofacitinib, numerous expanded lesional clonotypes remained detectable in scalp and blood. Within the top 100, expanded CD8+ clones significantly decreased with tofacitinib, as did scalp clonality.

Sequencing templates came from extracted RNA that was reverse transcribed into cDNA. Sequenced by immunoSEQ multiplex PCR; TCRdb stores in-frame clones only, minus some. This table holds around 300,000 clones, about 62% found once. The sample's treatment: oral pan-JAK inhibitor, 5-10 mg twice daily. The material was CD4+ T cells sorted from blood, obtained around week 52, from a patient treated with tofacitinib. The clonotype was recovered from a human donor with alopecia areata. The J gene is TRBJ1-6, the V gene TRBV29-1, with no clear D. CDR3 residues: CSVLPNNSPLHF. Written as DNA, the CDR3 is TGCAGCGTTTTGCCAAACAATTCACCCCTCCACTTT.